Following are 20 T cell receptor beta chains from one sample sequenced in a study of T-cell memory formation after mild COVID-19 listed by TCRdb under 2021. Libraries were built with 5' RACE. Instrument on record: Illumina NovaSeq 6000. The public reads were quality trimmed at Q25 with fastp and then assembled into clones with MiXCR by TCRdb, keeping productive beta chains. Merged by CDR3 protein, the rows form single entries marked with the most common genes and DNA. This sample comprises about 88,000 distinct CDR3 sequences, approximately 25% of them detected only once. Under 50% of the sample lies in the top ten. Source material: PBMCs or a T cell subset sorted from them (not recorded which). The receptor set was obtained from a man younger than 30 who had mild COVID-19 (a few samples of this study predate the infection). The sample titles of this study are shuffled in the database, so cell type and time point are left out; the donor was told from shared clones.

V is TRBV7-2 and J is TRBJ2-1; the match to TRBD2 covers 8 bases. The ends lost 5 bases at V and 10 bases at J; junction bases unmatched: 13. CDR3 size: 15 residues. The V gene's germline CDR1 is SGHTA and CDR2 FQGNSA. CDR3 coding DNA: TGTGCCAGCAGCATTCCCCTAGCGGGCCGCAGGGAGCAGTTCTTC. Amino acid sequence: CASSIPLAGRREQFF.

The table lists this clonotype with a few counts. CDR3 sequence: CASSVLAGSDTQYF. DNA for the CDR3: TGTGCCAGCAGTGTCCTAGCGGGGTCCGATACGCAGTATTTT. The chain employs TRBV6-4 and TRBJ2-3; 9 bases are a match to TRBD2. V trimming: 4 bases; J trimming: 6 bases; junction bases outside the gene matches: 5. The CDR3 loop spans 14 amino acids. In germline, CDR1 is MRHNA, CDR2 SNTAGT.

This clonotype has at least ten counts. The chain has TRBV5-1 and TRBJ2-2; 7 positions agree with TRBD1. With 2 bases clipped from V and 3 bases from J, the junction kept 1 base outside the gene matches. The germline gives CDR1 SGHRS, CDR2 YFSETQ. The CDR3 is made up of 14 amino acids. Here the CDR3 DNA reads TGCGCCAGCAGCTTCGGACAGGACACCGGGGAGCTGTTTTTT. Protein product: CASSFGQDTGELFF.

V and J are TRBV4-3 and TRBJ2-3, with D possibly being TRBD1 or TRBD2 (5 bases each). Per germline, CDR1 LGHNA and CDR2 YSLEER. This CDR3 contains 17 residues. V was clipped by 0 bases and J by 0 bases, with 13 bases between them. CDR3 sequence: CASSQERGVSSTDTQYF. The CDR3 bases are TGCGCCAGCAGCCAAGAGAGAGGGGTTTCAAGCACAGATACGCAGTATTTT.

This clonotype turned up a few times. The chain is built from TRBV9 and TRBJ2-5; 10 bases are a match to TRBD2. V lost 4 bases to trimming and J lost 1 base; unmatched junction nucleotides: 4. Germline V gene lookup returns CDR1 SGDLS and CDR2 YYNGEE. This CDR3 spans 15 amino acids. In DNA, the CDR3 is TGTGCCAGCAGCCCTCGACTAGCGGGCCAAGAGACCCAGTACTTC. As protein: CASSPRLAGQETQYF. Combining the CDR3 with reference TRBV9 and TRBJ2-5 gives the whole variable domain DSGVTQTPKHLITATGQRVTLRCSPRSGDLSVYWYQQSLDQGLQFLIQYYNGEERAKGNILERFSAQQFPDLHSELNLSSLELGDSALYFCASSPRLAGQETQYFGPGTRLLVL.

This clonotype has only a few counts. This chain links TRBV6-5 with TRBJ1-1, with D uncertain. The CDR3 is 13 residues long. The V gene's germline CDR1 is MNHEY and CDR2 SVGAGI. V lost 6 bases and J 3 bases, leaving 11 bases between the germline ends. In nucleotides, the CDR3 is TGTGCCAGCAGCTGGTCAAGGGACACTGAAGCTTTCTTT. This codes for CASSWSRDTEAFF.

This clonotype appeared a few times. The rearrangement joins TRBV27 to TRBJ2-3; D unclear. V lost 6 bases and J lost 0, with 13 bases in between. There are 15 residues in the CDR3. The germline gives CDR1 MNHEY, CDR2 SMNVEV (reference sequence). Here the CDR3 DNA reads TGTGCCAGCAGCGCCGTGGGTTGGAGCACAGATACGCAGTATTTT. As protein: CASSAVGWSTDTQYF.

This clonotype was seen more than once but under ten times. V is TRBV7-2 and J is TRBJ1-6; D is ambiguous. The CDR3 runs 18 residues. Germline assignment: CDR1 SGHTA and CDR2 FQGNSA. V shed 2 bases and J shed 8 bases, with 22 bases lying between them. This CDR3 reads CASSLSAALQPRDSPLHF. CDR3 DNA: TGTGCCAGCAGCTTAAGTGCAGCTCTTCAGCCAAGGGATTCACCCCTCCACTTT.

In this sample, this clonotype turned up a few times. This chain connects TRBV6-2 or TRBV6-3 to TRBJ2-7; D is perhaps TRBD1 or TRBD2 (5 bases each). In germline, CDR1 is MNHEY, CDR2 SVGEGT. V was pared by 4 bases and J by 6 bases, with 16 bases between. The CDR3 runs to 14 residues. The CDR3 nucleotides are TGTGCCAGCAGTTCGGGATTAGGGGTCTCCGAGCAGTACTTC. Translated: CASSSGLGVSEQYF.

This chain links TRBV5-1 with TRBJ2-7; D is ambiguous. The ends were cut back, 0 bases at V and 2 bases at J, with 9 bases in the middle. CDR3 length: 14 residues. Germline CDR1 and CDR2: SGHRS and YFSETQ. The CDR3 nucleotides are TGCGCCAGCAGCTTGGGCAATCGGGCCTACGAGCAGTACTTC. Translation gives CASSLGNRAYEQYF.

The CDR3 loop is CASSSGAGGVLATDTQYF. The CDR3 DNA follows: TGCGCCAGCAGCTCTGGGGCGGGGGGAGTTTTGGCCACAGATACGCAGTATTTT. The V gene is TRBV4-1, the J gene TRBJ2-3; 8 bases agree with TRBD2. The CDR3 contains 18 residues. From germline, CDR1 is MGHRA and CDR2 YSYEKL. The ends lost 5 bases at V and 2 bases at J; junction bases unmatched: 15.

The gene calls are TRBV5-6 and TRBJ2-7; 8 nucleotides agree with TRBD1. CDR3 size: 16 residues. Germline V gene lookup returns CDR1 SGHDT and CDR2 YYEEEE. J lost 2 bases, V lost 3 bases, and 10 bases had no gene match. CDR3 region: CASSCDRGLFPYEQYF. The CDR3, as DNA: TGTGCCAGCAGCTGTGACAGGGGTCTCTTCCCCTACGAGCAGTACTTC.

This clonotype was detected a few times. Here the CDR3 DNA reads TGTGCCAGCACCTCCGGGGACCTCGCATACGAGCAGTACTTC. It codes for CASTSGDLAYEQYF. The genes are TRBV12-3 or TRBV12-4 and TRBJ2-7, with D perhaps matching TRBD1 or TRBD2 (5 bases each). V lost 7 bases, J lost 4 bases, and 17 bases lay in between. CDR3 length: 14 residues.

This clonotype was found a few times. The V and J genes are TRBV7-3 and TRBJ1-4; no clear D gene. The germline CDR1 and CDR2 sequences are SGHTA and FQGTGA. The CDR3 covers 14 residues. V was cut by 3 bases and J by 5 bases, with 10 bases left in between. The chain's CDR3 is CASSFIRRNEKLFF. The CDR3 DNA is TGTGCCAGCAGCTTCATCCGCCGAAATGAAAAACTGTTTTTT.

The rearrangement joins TRBV9 to TRBJ1-2, with a tentative D call TRBD1 (5 bases). This CDR3 comprises 13 residues. Germline V lookup: CDR1 SGDLS, CDR2 YYNGEE. V lost 4 bases and J 3 bases, leaving 10 bases between the germline ends. CDR3 in DNA: TGTGCCAGCAGCCTCAGGGACCACTATGGCTACACCTTC. Translating it yields CASSLRDHYGYTF.

This clonotype was observed a handful of times. The chain employs TRBV6-2 or TRBV6-3 and TRBJ2-4; TRBD2 matches 12 bases. The trim removed 2 bases at V and 8 bases at J, leaving 10 bases unmatched. Germline CDR1 MNHEY, CDR2 SVGEGT. This CDR3 comprises 17 residues. This CDR3 is CASSYPTALAGGHIQYF. The CDR3 DNA reads as TGTGCCAGCAGTTACCCGACCGCCCTAGCGGGGGGGCACATTCAGTACTTC.

This sequence joins TRBV28 and TRBJ2-7, with TRBD1 matching over 10 bases. J lost 2 bases, V lost 5 bases, and 12 bases had no gene match. The CDR3 extends over 17 amino acids. In germline, CDR1 is MDHEN, CDR2 SYDVKM. The CDR3 spells CASSGRHRDRGPYEQYV. The CDR3 nucleotides are TGTGCCAGCAGTGGCCGACACCGGGACAGGGGTCCCTACGAGCAGTACGTC.

The V call is TRBV6-5, the J call TRBJ2-2; TRBD1 agrees at 9 bases. Trimming at V came to 4 bases and at J to 3 bases, leaving 3 bases not matched to a gene. This CDR3 has 15 amino acids. CDR1 and CDR2 from the germline V gene are MNHEY and SVGAGI. CDR3 region: CASSWTGDYTGELFF. CDR3 DNA sequence: TGTGCCAGCAGTTGGACAGGGGACTACACCGGGGAGCTGTTTTTT.

V usage is TRBV12-3 or TRBV12-4 and J usage is TRBJ2-3; D may match TRBD1 or TRBD2 (7 bases each). The CDR3 is 14 residues long. The germline V and J ends were trimmed by 6 bases and 4 bases, with 14 bases remaining between them. For the CDR3, the DNA is TGTGCCAGCAGAACAGGGGAGGGGGCAGATACGCAGTATTTT. Encoded protein: CASRTGEGADTQYF.

The J gene is TRBJ2-3, the V gene TRBV9; D remains ambiguous. Germline CDR1 and CDR2: SGDLS and YYNGEE. The CDR3 consists of 13 residues. Trimming left V 4 bases short and J 3 bases short, with 9 bases between. CDR3 nucleotides: TGTGCCAGCAGCCCGTGTGGAACAGATACGCAGTATTTT. Translated: CASSPCGTDTQYF.